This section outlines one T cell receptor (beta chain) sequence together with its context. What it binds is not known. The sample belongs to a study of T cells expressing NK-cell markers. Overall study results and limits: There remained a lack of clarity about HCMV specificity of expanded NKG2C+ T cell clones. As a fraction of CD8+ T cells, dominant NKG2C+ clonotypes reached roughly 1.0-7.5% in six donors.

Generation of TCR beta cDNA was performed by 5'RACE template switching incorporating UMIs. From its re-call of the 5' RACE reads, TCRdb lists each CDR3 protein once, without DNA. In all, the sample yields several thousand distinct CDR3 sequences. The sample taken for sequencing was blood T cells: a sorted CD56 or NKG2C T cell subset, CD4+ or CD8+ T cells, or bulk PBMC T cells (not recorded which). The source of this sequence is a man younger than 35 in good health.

CDR3 residues: CASSGQVRGELFF. The chain uses TRBV25-1 and TRBJ2-2; TCRdb's D call of TRBD1 is untestable without DNA. Per the germline V gene, CDR1 is MGHDK and CDR2 is SYGVNS. The CDR3 totals 13 residues.